These T cell receptor beta chains were read from a single sample in a study of T cell clones after liver transplantation. Assay: immunoSEQ multiplex PCR; the TCRdb copy retains only in-frame clones and omits some. This sample has 77,000 or so clones, with roughly 80% found just once. Here the sequenced sample was CD4+ T cells from blood, taken 12 months after liver transplant. These receptors came from a human patient who received a liver transplant. These T cells may partly come from the graft donor. CDR3s include the opening cysteine and the closing phenylalanine or tryptophan. A D gene is named only where the DNA matches it firmly. Not all rows give a size; the values are once, few, many and, for expanded clones, a class.

size: NA; D: TRBD2; J: TRBJ2-7; V: TRBV11-2; DNA: TGTGCCAGCAGGAGATGGGGGGGAGGGCCCTCCTACGAGCAGTACTTC; CDR3: CASRRWGGGPSYEQYF
size: NA; D: NA; J: TRBJ1-5; V: TRBV27; DNA: TGTGCCAGCAGTTTACGGCCGTTCAATCAGCCCCAGCATTTT; CDR3: CASSLRPFNQPQHF
size: NA; D: NA; J: TRBJ1-5; V: TRBV7-2; DNA: TGTGCCAGCAGCTCGACCCTTGGGAATCAGCCCCAGCATTTT; CDR3: CASSSTLGNQPQHF
size: few; D: NA; J: TRBJ2-7; V: TRBV19; DNA: TGTGCCAGTACAGGCAGGACCTACGAGCAGTACTTC; CDR3: CASTGRTYEQYF
size: NA; D: NA; J: TRBJ1-5; V: TRBV28; DNA: TGTGCCAGCAGCCCCACAAGTGGTATTCGTAGCAATCAGCCCCAGCATTTT; CDR3: CASSPTSGIRSNQPQHF
size: NA; D: NA; J: TRBJ1-5; V: TRBV7-2; DNA: TGTGCCAGCAGCTTAGGGAGGGGCAATCAGCCCCAGCATTTT; CDR3: CASSLGRGNQPQHF
size: NA; D: TRBD1; J: TRBJ2-7; V: TRBV6-5; DNA: TGTGCCAGCAGTTACTCGACAGGGAGAGCGTACGAGCAGTACTTC; CDR3: CASSYSTGRAYEQYF
size: NA; D: TRBD1; J: TRBJ1-2; V: TRBV28; DNA: TGTGCCAGCAGTTCTCCCCGGACAGGGCATTATGGCTACACCTTC; CDR3: CASSSPRTGHYGYTF
size: NA; D: TRBD1; J: TRBJ2-2; V: TRBV5-8; DNA: TGTGCCAGCGATCCCGGAGACAGGGCGGCAGACACCGGGGAGCTGTTTTTT; CDR3: CASDPGDRAADTGELFF
size: NA; D: NA; J: TRBJ2-5; V: TRBV19; DNA: TGTGCCAGTAGTATATTCCTGGGGAAAGAGACCCAGTACTTC; CDR3: CASSIFLGKETQYF
size: NA; D: TRBD2; J: TRBJ2-7; V: TRBV19; DNA: TGTGCCAGTAGTCCATCGACTAGCGGAGAAACGGAGCAGTACTTC; CDR3: CASSPSTSGETEQYF
size: few; D: TRBD2; J: TRBJ2-1; V: TRBV29-1; DNA: TGCAGCGTTGAATCCGGGACTAGAATTTTACTAGATGAGCAGTTCTTC; CDR3: CSVESGTRILLDEQFF
size: NA; D: NA; J: TRBJ2-3; V: TRBV30; DNA: TGTGCCTGGAACCCCAGGGTAGATACGCAGTATTTT; CDR3: CAWNPRVDTQYF
size: NA; D: NA; J: TRBJ2-5; V: TRBV5-4; DNA: TGTGCCAGCGGGGCAGGGAGTCAAGAGACCCAGTACTTC; CDR3: CASGAGSQETQYF
size: NA; D: TRBD2; J: TRBJ2-7; V: TRBV27; DNA: TGTGCCAGCACTCGGGCTAGCGGCTCCTACGAGCAGTACTTC; CDR3: CASTRASGSYEQYF
size: NA; D: NA; J: TRBJ1-4; V: TRBV7-6; DNA: TGTGCCAGCAGCTTATTCGGGGCTAATGAAAAACTGTTTTTT; CDR3: CASSLFGANEKLFF
size: NA; D: TRBD1; J: TRBJ1-1; V: TRBV7-2; DNA: TGTGCCAGCAGCTACCTCGACCCAGGGGGCACTGAAGCTTTCTTT; CDR3: CASSYLDPGGTEAFF
size: NA; D: NA; J: TRBJ2-3; V: TRBV5-1; DNA: TGCGCCAGCAGCCCCGGACGAGCCACAGATACGCAGTATTTT; CDR3: CASSPGRATDTQYF
size: NA; D: TRBD1; J: TRBJ2-3; V: TRBV5-1; DNA: TGCGCCAGCAGCTCTCTACCGGGACAGGGCACAGATACGCAGTATTTT; CDR3: CASSSLPGQGTDTQYF
size: many; D: NA; J: TRBJ1-5; V: TRBV28; DNA: TGTGCCAGCCGCGGACGGAACAATCAGCCCCAGCATTTT; CDR3: CASRGRNNQPQHF
size: once; D: NA; J: TRBJ2-5; V: TRBV28; DNA: TGTGCCAGCAGTCCGACTAGAGAACTGTACTTC; CDR3: CASSPTRELYF
size: NA; D: TRBD2; J: TRBJ2-1; V: TRBV29-1; DNA: TGCAGCGTGAAACTAGCGGGAGCAGGCGAGCAGTTCTTC; CDR3: CSVKLAGAGEQFF
size: NA; D: NA; J: TRBJ2-5; V: TRBV30; DNA: TGTGCCTGGAGTGTACAACTAGTTGGGACCCAGTACTTC; CDR3: CAWSVQLVGTQYF
size: NA; D: NA; J: TRBJ1-2; V: TRBV7-2; DNA: TGTGCCAGCAGCTTCTCGTGGTATGGCTACACCTTC; CDR3: CASSFSWYGYTF
size: once; D: TRBD2; J: TRBJ2-1; V: TRBV19; DNA: TGTGCCAGTAGCAACCGAATTTCTTCGGGACTAGCGGGAGCAGCCCATGAGCAGTTCTTC; CDR3: CASSNRISSGLAGAAHEQFF
size: NA; D: NA; J: TRBJ1-2; V: TRBV11-2; DNA: TGTGCCAGCAGCTTAGCCCAGGGAGGGCACGGCTACACCTTC; CDR3: CASSLAQGGHGYTF
size: NA; D: NA; J: TRBJ1-5; V: TRBV28; DNA: TGTGCCAGCAGTTCCCGTTGGGGCAGTTACTATCAGCCCCAGCATTTT; CDR3: CASSSRWGSYYQPQHF
size: NA; D: NA; J: TRBJ1-2; V: TRBV29-1; DNA: TGCAGCGCCTTTAACTGGCCTCATGGCTACACCTTC; CDR3: CSAFNWPHGYTF
size: NA; D: TRBD2; J: TRBJ2-3; V: TRBV5-1; DNA: TGCGCCAGCAGCTTCAATAGCGGGAGGGGAGATACGCAGTATTTT; CDR3: CASSFNSGRGDTQYF
size: NA; D: NA; J: TRBJ2-1; V: TRBV19; DNA: TGTGCCAGTAGTATAGCGGGGCCCTACAATGAGCAGTTCTTC; CDR3: CASSIAGPYNEQFF
size: NA; D: TRBD2; J: TRBJ2-5; V: TRBV5-1; DNA: TGCGCCAGCCATGGCGGGGGTGCCCAAGAGACCCAGTACTTC; CDR3: CASHGGGAQETQYF
size: NA; D: TRBD1; J: TRBJ2-7; V: TRBV10-3; DNA: TGTGCCATCAGGATGGACAGGGGTATCTACGAGCAGTACTTC; CDR3: CAIRMDRGIYEQYF
size: NA; D: TRBD2; J: TRBJ2-5; V: TRBV5-4; DNA: TGTGCCAGCAGCTCGACTAGCGGGAGTCGTCAGACCCAGTACTTC; CDR3: CASSSTSGSRQTQYF
size: NA; D: NA; J: TRBJ1-2; V: TRBV6-1; DNA: TGTGCCAGCAGTGAAATAGGGTCCCTCCAAAGGGACTCGGATGGCTACACCTTC; CDR3: CASSEIGSLQRDSDGYTF
size: NA; D: TRBD1; J: TRBJ2-7; V: TRBV27; DNA: TGTGCCAGCAGTTCGACTAGACAGGGGACCTACGAGCAGTACTTC; CDR3: CASSSTRQGTYEQYF
size: NA; D: NA; J: TRBJ2-2; V: TRBV10-3; DNA: TGTGCCATCAGAACAGGCACCGGGGAGCTGTTTTTT; CDR3: CAIRTGTGELFF